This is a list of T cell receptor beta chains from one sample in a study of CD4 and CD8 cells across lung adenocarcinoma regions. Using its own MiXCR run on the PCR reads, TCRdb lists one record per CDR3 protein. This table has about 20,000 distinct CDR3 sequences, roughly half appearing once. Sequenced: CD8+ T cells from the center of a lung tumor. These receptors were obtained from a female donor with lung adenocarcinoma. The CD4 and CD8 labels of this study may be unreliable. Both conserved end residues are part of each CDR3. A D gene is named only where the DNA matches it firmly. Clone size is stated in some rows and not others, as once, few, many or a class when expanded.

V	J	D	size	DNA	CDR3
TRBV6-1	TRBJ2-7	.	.	TGTGCCAGCAGCCAGGGAGTATACGAGCAGTACTTC	CASSQGVYEQYF
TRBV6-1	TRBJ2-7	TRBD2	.	TGTGCCAGCAAGCGGGGGGGTGATTACGAGCAGTACTTC	CASKRGGDYEQYF
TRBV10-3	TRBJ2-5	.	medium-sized	TGTGCCATCAGTGAGTCCGGGGCCGAGACCCAGTACTTC	CAISESGAETQYF
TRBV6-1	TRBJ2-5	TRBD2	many	TGTGCCAGCAGTATCAGCGGGGGGGTAGAGACCCAGTACTTC	CASSISGGVETQYF
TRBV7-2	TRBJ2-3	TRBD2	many	TGTGCCAGCAGCTTAGGGACTAGTAACGTAGTGGGGTTT	CASSLGTSNVVGF
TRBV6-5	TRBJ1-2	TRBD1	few	TGTGCCAGCAGTTATATAACAGGGGCTATGAGCTATGGCTACACCTTC	CASSYITGAMSYGYTF
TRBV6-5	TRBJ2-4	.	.	TGTGCCAGCGTTACGGGGCCGGGAGCCAAAAACACGCAGTACTTC	CASVTGPGAKNTQYF
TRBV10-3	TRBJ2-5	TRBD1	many	TGTGCCATCAGAGGACAGGGCCCACAAGAGACCCAGTACTTC	CAIRGQGPQETQYF
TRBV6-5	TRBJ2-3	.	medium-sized	TGTGCCAGCAGTTACTCCCGGACTCAATCTAGCACAGATACGCAGTATTTT	CASSYSRTQSSTDTQYF
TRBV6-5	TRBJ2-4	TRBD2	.	TGTGCCAGCAGTTCGGGGGGGGGAGACAAAAACACGCAGTACTTT	CASSSGGGDKNTQYF
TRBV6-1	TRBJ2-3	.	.	TGTGCCAGCAGTGATGGGCGACGCCAAGATACCCAGTACTTT	CASSDGRRQDTQYF
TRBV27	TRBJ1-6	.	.	TGTGCCAGCAGTTTATTGGGGGTTGGTTCACCCCTCCACTTT	CASSLLGVGSPLHF
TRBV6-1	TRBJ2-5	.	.	TGTGCGGGCAGCAGGGGCCGTGACACAGATACCCAGTACTTT	CAGSRGRDTDTQYF
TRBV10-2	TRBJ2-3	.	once	TGCGCCAGCAGTGAGTCGGGTATGGGGGCCACAGACACGCAGTATTTT	CASSESGMGATDTQYF
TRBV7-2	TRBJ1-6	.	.	TGTGCCAGCAGCTTTAGTAACAGGGCGAACTCACCCCTCCACTTT	CASSFSNRANSPLHF
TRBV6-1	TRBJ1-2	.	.	TGTGCCAGCAGCCCAGTGGGGGGCGCTTCGAGTGGCTACACCTTC	CASSPVGGASSGYTF
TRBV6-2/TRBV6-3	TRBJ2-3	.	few	TGTGCCAGCGGAGACAGTACAGATACGCAGTATTTT	CASGDSTDTQYF
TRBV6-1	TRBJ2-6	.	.	TGTGCGAGCAGCGTAGCTTGGCTGGGAGCCCAAAACACTCAGTATTTC	CASSVAWLGAQNTQYF
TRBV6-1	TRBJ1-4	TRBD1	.	TGTGCCAGCAGTGCGGACAGGGGTAATGAAAAACTGTTTTTT	CASSADRGNEKLFF
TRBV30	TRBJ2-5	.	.	TGTGCCTGGAGTGAAGGGAGGCAAGAGACCCAGTACTTC	CAWSEGRQETQYF